The following is a TCR beta chain sequence with its context. How the authors handled the data: The authors estimated nucleated cell counts from reference gene primer amplification. Some clones are missing from TCRdb's copy, which holds only in-frame ones; the method was immunoSEQ multiplex PCR. From that table come the V and J calls and clone size; the DNA was used to work out D and trimming. The repertoire holds around 380,000 clones, with approximately 89% as singletons. This entry belongs to a study of blood T cell repertoires in COVID-19. Looking at the study overall: The cDNA or gDNA used as material had been derived from T cells, B-cell-depleted T cells, or PBMCs.

Self-reported history from a screening survey and questionnaire set each donor's cohort. Donors of Cohort 3 who recovered were those that had two negative PCRs, clearance, or symptom resolution. The V end was cut by 1 base, the J end by 2 bases, with 11 bases between. CDR1 is MNHNS and CDR2 is SASEGT in the germline V gene. This CDR3 has 15 residues. Material for sequencing was PBMCs or T cells enriched from blood (not recorded which). The origin of this receptor is a man aged 30 to 39 who had recovered from COVID-19. The chain combines TRBV6-1 with TRBJ1-1, with D possibly being TRBD1 (5 bases). CDR3: CASSEVGHANTEAFF. The DNA of the CDR3 is TGTGCCAGCAGTGAAGTAGGACACGCCAACACTGAAGCTTTCTTT.